This TCR beta chain originates from a study of T cell clusters in autoimmune cytopenias. Study results and caveats: No cluster-lack signature appeared between secondary cytopenia and chronic lymphocytic leukemia patients, apparently due to lymphoma masking. TRB repertoire shifts in secondary cytopenia and chronic lymphocytic leukemia mostly reflected lymphoma, not autoimmunity.

TRB rearrangements were amplified by touch-down multiplex PCR with mixed TRB-A/B primers. TCRdb reprocessed the multiplex PCR reads and reports one entry per CDR3 protein, with no DNA. The table lists 2,000 to 2,500 distinct CDR3 sequences. Each sample's input was 250 ng genomic DNA, roughly 40,000 genome equivalents. By frequency, this clonotype registers medium-sized (0.01 to 0.1%). Its antigen is unknown. Germline CDR1 is MNHNS and CDR2 is SASEGT. The CDR3 loop spans 13 amino acids. The receptor was isolated from a human donor with an autoimmune cytopenia or autoimmune hepatitis (not recorded which). The sample taken for sequencing was peripheral blood. The J gene is TRBJ1-2, the V gene TRBV6-1; TCRdb reports TRBD1, a call that lacks DNA to check it against. The CDR3 is CASSDPGTYGYTF.